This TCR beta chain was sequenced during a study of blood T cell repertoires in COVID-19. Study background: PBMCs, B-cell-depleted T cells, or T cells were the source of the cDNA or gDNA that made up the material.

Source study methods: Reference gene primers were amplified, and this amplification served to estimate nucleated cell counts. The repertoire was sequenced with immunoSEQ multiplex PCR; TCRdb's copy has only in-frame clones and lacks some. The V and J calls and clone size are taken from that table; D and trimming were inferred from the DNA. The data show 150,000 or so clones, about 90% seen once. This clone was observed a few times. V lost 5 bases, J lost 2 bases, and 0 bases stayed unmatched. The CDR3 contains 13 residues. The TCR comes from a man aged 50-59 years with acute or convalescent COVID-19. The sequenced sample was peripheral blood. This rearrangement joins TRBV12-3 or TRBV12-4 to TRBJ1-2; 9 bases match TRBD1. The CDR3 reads CASSDRGNYGYTF. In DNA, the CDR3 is TGTGCCAGCAGTGACAGGGGGAACTATGGCTACACCTTC.